This passage covers 16 T cell receptor beta chains from one sample sequenced in a study of blood T cell repertoires in COVID-19. Clones were read by immunoSEQ multiplex PCR, and TCRdb kept only the in-frame ones, dropping some. The profile shows roughly 380,000 clones, 85% of them singletons. Sequenced: peripheral blood. These receptors all stem from a woman between 18 and 29 years old with acute or convalescent COVID-19.

V usage is TRBV28 and J usage is TRBJ2-7, with D hard to call. The CDR3 is made up of 15 amino acids. The germline V gene encodes CDR1 MDHEN and CDR2 SYDVKM. The V gene lost 6 bases and the J gene lost 6 bases, with 21 bases spanning the gap. CDR3 in DNA: TGTGCCAGCAGGTCGGTGGAGCCCAACGCTGGCGAGCAGTACTTC. This translates into CASRSVEPNAGEQYF. Together with reference TRBV28 and TRBJ2-7, the CDR3 gives the full variable domain: DVKVTQSSRYLVKRTGEKVFLECVQDMDHENMFWYRQDPGLGLRLIYFSYDVKMKEKGDIPEGYSVSREKKERFSLILESASTNQTSMYLCASRSVEPNAGEQYFGPGTRLTVT.

The genes are TRBV5-1 and TRBJ1-6, with a weak D call TRBD1 (6 bases). The CDR3 totals 15 residues. Germline V gene lookup returns CDR1 SGHRS and CDR2 YFSETQ. Trimming took off 0 bases at V and 9 bases at J, with 13 bases between the two ends. The CDR3 loop is CASSLEVTGSSPLHF. The CDR3 coding sequence is TGCGCCAGCAGCTTGGAGGTAACAGGGAGTTCACCCCTCCACTTT.

This clone was recorded once. The gene calls are TRBV19 and TRBJ2-7, with 11 nucleotides matching TRBD2. The germline V gene encodes CDR1 LNHDA and CDR2 SQIVND (reference sequence). The CDR3 runs 15 residues. With 4 bases clipped from V and 5 bases from J, the junction kept 7 bases outside the gene matches. This CDR3 reads CASSTIAGGPHEQYF. The CDR3 DNA reads as TGTGCCAGTAGTACCATAGCGGGAGGGCCCCACGAGCAGTACTTC. Supplemented by reference TRBV19 and TRBJ2-7, the full variable domain reads DGGITQSPKYLFRKEGQNVTLSCEQNLNHDAMYWYRQDPGQGLRLIYYSQIVNDFQKGDIAEGYSVSREKKESFPLTVTSAQKNPTAFYLCASSTIAGGPHEQYFGPGTRLTVT.

The chain has TRBV7-2 and TRBJ1-3; D ambiguous. Germline CDR1 reads SGHTA; CDR2 reads FQGNSA. Trimming cost V 10 bases and J 1 base, with 5 bases left between them. The CDR3 covers 11 residues. CDR3 coding DNA: TGTGCCATCCTGTCTGGAAACACCATATATTTT. Translation: CAILSGNTIYF.

The rearrangement uses TRBV4-1 and TRBJ2-2; D unresolved. Germline CDR1 and CDR2: MGHRA and YSYEKL. The CDR3 length is 16 residues. Trimming took 0 bases from V and 6 from J, leaving 14 bases between them. The CDR3 spells CASSQDHILLSGELFF. DNA for the CDR3: TGCGCCAGCAGCCAAGATCATATTCTACTATCCGGGGAGCTGTTTTTT.

The V gene is TRBV5-1, the J gene TRBJ1-1, with 7 bases that match TRBD1. The CDR3 covers 15 residues. Germline loops: CDR1 SGHRS, CDR2 YFSETQ. Trimming at V came to 4 bases and at J to 2 bases, leaving 8 bases not matched to a gene. Here the CDR3 reads CASSQPDRPNTEAFF. CDR3 in DNA: TGCGCCAGCAGCCAACCGGACAGGCCAAACACTGAAGCTTTCTTT.

The chain recombines TRBV6-6 with TRBJ1-4, with a tentative D call TRBD1 (5 bases). CDR1 MNHNY and CDR2 SVGAGI come from the germline V gene (reference sequence). V was pared by 6 bases and J by 8 bases, with 16 bases between. This CDR3 contains 14 residues. CDR3 sequence reads: CASSLDQGGEKLFF. The CDR3 DNA sequence: TGTGCCAGCAGCTTGGACCAGGGTGGAGAAAAACTGTTTTTT.

The gene calls are TRBV21-1 and TRBJ2-1; the table's D call, TRBD1, was not checked against the DNA. TRBV21-1 is a recognized pseudogene. The CDR3 sequence is 14 residues long. The CDR3 DNA follows: TGTGCCAGCAGCAACCGGGACAGGGTAGATGAGCAGTTCTTC. This gives the protein CASSNRDRVDEQFF.

V gene TRBV5-1 combines with J gene TRBJ2-7, with TRBD2 as a possible D gene (6 bases). Trimming took off 4 bases at V and 5 bases at J, with 16 bases between the two ends. Per the germline V gene, CDR1 is SGHRS and CDR2 is YFSETQ. The CDR3 extends over 14 amino acids. The CDR3 sequence is CASSPPGSRNEQYF. The CDR3 DNA is TGCGCCAGCAGCCCCCCCGGGAGCAGGAACGAGCAGTACTTC.

This chain connects TRBV5-1 to TRBJ2-2; 7 positions match TRBD2. From germline, CDR1 is SGHRS and CDR2 YFSETQ. The CDR3 spans 15 residues. The J segment lost 4 bases and the V segment lost 2 bases, leaving 5 bases of the junction unmatched. Here the CDR3 reads CASSFLERGTGELFF. CDR3 DNA sequence: TGCGCCAGCAGCTTCCTAGAGCGGGGCACCGGGGAGCTGTTTTTT.

The V and J genes are TRBV28 and TRBJ2-7; 9 positions match TRBD2. Germline V gene sequence: CDR1 MDHEN, CDR2 SYDVKM. The CDR3 sequence is 18 residues long. J lost 4 bases, V lost 5 bases, and 18 bases had no gene match. DNA of the CDR3: TGTGCCAGCAGTACTGACAGGGCGGGAAGGCGGGAGGGTTACGAGCAGTACTTC. As protein: CASSTDRAGRREGYEQYF. Full variable domain (outside the CDR3, taken from reference TRBV28 and TRBJ2-7): DVKVTQSSRYLVKRTGEKVFLECVQDMDHENMFWYRQDPGLGLRLIYFSYDVKMKEKGDIPEGYSVSREKKERFSLILESASTNQTSMYLCASSTDRAGRREGYEQYFGPGTRLTVT.

The rearrangement links TRBV2 to TRBJ1-5, with TRBD1 as a possible D gene (6 bases). The V end was cut by 0 bases, the J end by 4 bases, with 10 bases between. The CDR3 length is 15 residues. In germline, CDR1 is SNHLY, CDR2 FYNNEI. The CDR3 protein is CASSEAAGDNQPQHF. The CDR3 region has the DNA TGTGCCAGCAGTGAAGCGGCAGGGGATAATCAGCCCCAGCATTTT.

This clone occurred once. This chain joins TRBV9 and TRBJ1-5; the match to TRBD1 covers 8 bases. Germline V gene data show CDR1 as SGDLS and CDR2 as YYNGEE. V lost 4 bases to trimming and J lost 3 bases; unmatched junction nucleotides: 6. CDR3 length equals 15 residues. The DNA of the CDR3 is TGTGCCAGCAGCCCGACAGGGGCTGACAATCAGCCCCAGCATTTT. It codes for CASSPTGADNQPQHF.

The V call is TRBV5-8, the J call TRBJ1-2, with TRBD1 matching 10 bases. This CDR3 has 16 amino acids. Germline trimming cut 4 bases from V and 0 bases from J; bases unmatched to any gene: 6. CDR1 SGHTS and CDR2 YDEGEE come from the germline V gene. DNA for the CDR3: TGTGCCAGCAGCGATGGACAGGGGGAAGCTAACTATGGCTACACCTTC. Amino acid sequence: CASSDGQGEANYGYTF.

This chain connects TRBV12-3 or TRBV12-4 to TRBJ1-1; no clear D. The V gene lost 5 bases and the J gene lost 5 bases, with 12 bases spanning the gap. The length of the CDR3 is 13 residues. The CDR3 region has the DNA TGTGCCAGCAGTCGAGGGTTGGGGACTGAAGCTTTCTTT. Protein product: CASSRGLGTEAFF.

V and J are TRBV7-9 and TRBJ2-7; 13 bases fit TRBD2. Germline assignment: CDR1 SEHNR and CDR2 FQNEAQ (reference sequence). This CDR3 is 15 amino acids long. V gave up 5 bases and J gave up 4 bases; unmatched junction bases: 5. The CDR3 nucleotides read TGTGCCAGCAGCGTCCCGGGACTAGCGGGATACGAGCAGTACTTC. Encoded protein: CASSVPGLAGYEQYF.